The 2 T cell receptor beta chains below all came from one sample that was sequenced in a study of CD8+ T cells in alopecia areata (dated by TCRdb to 2017 to 2018). Library generation was performed with the immunoSEQ multiplex PCR assay. RNA was extracted from all samples and reverse transcribed into cDNA, which served as template for TCR sequencing. What TCRdb holds here is the immuneACCESS table cut down to in-frame rearrangements. Part of the clones is not present; checked against another copy, under half of the missing clones reflect an unresolved V gene, and the others are unexplained. Within this sample are more than 150,000 clones, with about 51% of them counted one time only. In total, the top ten clones hold approximately 20% of the sample. In light of the paper, this sample's time point label describes: baseline before oral tofacitinib. The material sequenced was CD8+ T cells sorted from blood, taken at week 0. These receptors originate from a human donor with alopecia areata.

The chain couples TRBV30 to TRBJ1-2; 8 positions match TRBD1. The CDR3 spans 16 residues. Germline trimming cut 5 bases from V and 0 bases from J; bases unmatched to any gene: 11. Germline CDR1 GTSNPN, CDR2 SVGIG (reference sequence). The CDR3 bases are TGTGCCTGGTTCTCCGGGACAGGCAGTTCTAACTATGGCTACACCTTC. Protein: CAWFSGTGSSNYGYTF.

This clone was recorded many times. The rearrangement joins TRBV6-4 to TRBJ2-3; 8 bases are shared with TRBD2. V shed 6 bases, J shed 2 bases, and the junction held 1 base outside the gene matches. This CDR3 comprises 13 residues. Per germline, CDR1 MRHNA and CDR2 SNTAGT. The CDR3 loop is CASSGGATDTQYF. The CDR3 DNA reads TGTGCCAGCAGCGGGGGGGCCACAGATACGCAGTATTTT.